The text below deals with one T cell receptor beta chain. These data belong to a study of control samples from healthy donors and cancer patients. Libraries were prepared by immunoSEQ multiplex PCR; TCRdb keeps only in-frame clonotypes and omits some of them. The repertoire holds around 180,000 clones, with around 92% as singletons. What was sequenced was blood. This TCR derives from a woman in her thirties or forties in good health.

For the CDR3, the DNA is TGTGCCAGTAGTCCAGACGGAAACACCCCCTTATATGGCTACACCTTC. Protein: CASSPDGNTPLYGYTF. This rearrangement joins TRBV19 to TRBJ1-2; no clear D gene. The germline CDR1 and CDR2 sequences are LNHDA and SQIVND (reference sequence). This CDR3 is 16 amino acids long. With 5 bases removed from V and 5 bases from J, the gap between germline ends came to 21 bases.